This T cell receptor (beta chain) was documented in a study of shared clonotypes between healthy human individuals. Study-level background: There were three CD4 naive, three CD4 memory, two CD8 naive and one CD8 memory plates per donor.

CDR1 is LGHNT, CDR2 FRNRAP, per germline. The CDR3 is made up of 13 amino acids. The V and J ends lost 2 bases and 3 bases respectively, with 8 bases between them. CD45RO negativity and positive selection for CCR7 defined naive CD8 cells, a population that excluded terminally differentiated effector memory CD45RA+ cells. Researchers divided each subset's genomic DNA evenly across several immunoSEQ plates. Authors' data handling: ImmunoSEQ only sent back junction sequences with no quality scores, so filtering was done differently. Only in-frame clones appear in the TCRdb table, and some are missing; sequencing was by immunoSEQ multiplex PCR. Clone size and the V and J calls come from that table; the DNA yielded D and trimming. The sample records about 2 million clones, approximately 94% being singletons.

The sequence was collected from a man aged 18 to 29 in good health. The chain has TRBV12-5 and TRBJ2-7; D not resolved. The material sequenced was naive CD8+ T cells sorted from blood. The CDR3 region is CASGLTTNYEQYF. The CDR3 DNA follows: TGTGCTAGTGGTTTGACCACTAACTACGAGCAGTACTTC.